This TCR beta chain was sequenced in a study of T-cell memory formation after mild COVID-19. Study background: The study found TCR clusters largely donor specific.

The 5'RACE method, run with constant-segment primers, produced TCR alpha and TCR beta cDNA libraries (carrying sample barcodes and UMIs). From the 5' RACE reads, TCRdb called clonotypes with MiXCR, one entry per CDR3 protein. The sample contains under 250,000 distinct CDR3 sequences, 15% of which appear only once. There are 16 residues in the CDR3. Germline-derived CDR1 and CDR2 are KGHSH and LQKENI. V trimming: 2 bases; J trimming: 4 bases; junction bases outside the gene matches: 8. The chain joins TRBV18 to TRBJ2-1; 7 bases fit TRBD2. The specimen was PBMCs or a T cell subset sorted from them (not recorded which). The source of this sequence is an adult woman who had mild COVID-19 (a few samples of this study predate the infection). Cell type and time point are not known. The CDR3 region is CASSPWPRERYNEQFF. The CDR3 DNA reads TGTGCCAGCTCACCATGGCCGCGGGAGCGGTACAATGAGCAGTTCTTC.